Presented here are 31 T cell receptor beta chains from one specimen sequenced in a study of cytomegalovirus exposure and HLA in healthy donors. Clones were sequenced by immunoSEQ multiplex PCR, and TCRdb holds only the in-frame ones, with some missing. This sample has about 190,000 clones, with about 83% found just once. Specimen: PBMCs. These receptors all stem from a woman aged 18-29 years in good health and CMV-seronegative.

The CDR3 nucleotides read TGTGCCAGTAGTCCGGCCCAACAGAACTATGGCTACACCTTC. It codes for CASSPAQQNYGYTF. The chain has TRBV19 and TRBJ1-2; D is uncertain. V was pared by 5 bases and J by 2 bases, with 12 bases between. Germline CDR1 and CDR2: LNHDA and SQIVND (reference sequence). This CDR3 is 14 amino acids long. Full variable domain (rest looked up from reference TRBV19 and TRBJ1-2): DGGITQSPKYLFRKEGQNVTLSCEQNLNHDAMYWYRQDPGQGLRLIYYSQIVNDFQKGDIAEGYSVSREKKESFPLTVTSAQKNPTAFYLCASSPAQQNYGYTFGSGTRLTVV.

The chain employs TRBV27 and TRBJ1-2; tentative D call: TRBD1 (5 bases). The CDR3 length is 13 residues. Trimming removed 7 bases from V and 6 bases from J, with 15 bases in between. CDR1 and CDR2 from the germline V gene are MNHEY and SMNVEV (reference sequence). This CDR3 reads CASKIRGRDGYTF. In DNA, the CDR3 is TGTGCCAGCAAGATAAGGGGAAGGGATGGCTACACCTTC.

The V call is TRBV4-2, the J call TRBJ1-5; TRBD1 aligns across 10 bases. With 1 base clipped from V and 5 bases from J, the junction kept 5 bases outside the gene matches. Per germline, CDR1 LGHNA and CDR2 YNFKEQ. The CDR3 extends over 16 amino acids. CDR3 nucleotide sequence: TGTGCCAGCAGCCAAGGACAGGGGGCAGTTGATCAGCCCCAGCATTTT. Protein sequence: CASSQGQGAVDQPQHF.

Only a few counts were recorded for this clone. The rearrangement links TRBV19 to TRBJ1-1, with D maybe TRBD1 (6 bases). CDR3 length equals 14 residues. V was clipped by 4 bases and J by 5 bases, with 14 bases between them. The germline CDR1 and CDR2 sequences are LNHDA and SQIVND (reference sequence). The CDR3 reads CASSRLRGMTEAFF. The CDR3 bases are TGTGCCAGTAGTAGACTCAGGGGTATGACTGAAGCTTTCTTT.

The genes are TRBV27 and TRBJ2-7, with D possibly matching TRBD2 (6 bases). Trimming removed 3 bases at V and 3 bases at J, with 15 bases between. The V gene's germline CDR1 is MNHEY and CDR2 SMNVEV (reference sequence). The CDR3 has 15 amino acids. The CDR3 is CASSFRGMDIYEQYF. Here the CDR3 DNA reads TGTGCCAGCAGTTTCCGCGGGATGGATATCTACGAGCAGTACTTC.

This rearrangement joins TRBV18 to TRBJ1-1; D not resolved. This CDR3 is 16 amino acids long. Germline V gives CDR1 KGHSH, CDR2 LQKENI. V lost 3 bases, J lost 0 bases, and 14 bases lay in between. The CDR3 sequence is CASSPLRGQLNTEAFF. The CDR3 DNA sequence: TGTGCCAGCTCACCTTTACGAGGGCAGTTGAACACTGAAGCTTTCTTT.

CDR3 sequence (DNA): TGTGCCAGCAGCTTAGGTGGAGGGCGAAACACTGAAGCTTTCTTT. The encoded protein is CASSLGGGRNTEAFF. The V call is TRBV7-2, the J call TRBJ1-1; no clear D gene. V was cut by 1 base and J by 2 bases, with 11 bases left in between. The CDR3 consists of 15 residues. The V gene's germline CDR1 is SGHTA and CDR2 FQGNSA.

This clone was observed a handful of times. This chain joins TRBV30 and TRBJ2-3, with 12 nucleotides matching TRBD2. CDR1 is GTSNPN and CDR2 is SVGIG in the germline V gene (reference sequence). The CDR3 has 20 residues. Trimming removed 1 base from V and 4 bases from J; junction bases left unmatched: 18. The CDR3 nucleotides are TGTGCCTGGAGTGCCTCAAGGACTAGCGGGATCGGGTTCCGCCCAGATACGCAGTATTTT. Protein sequence: CAWSASRTSGIGFRPDTQYF.

The rearrangement uses TRBV10-3 and TRBJ2-5; 10 bases are a match to TRBD2. With 2 bases clipped from V and 1 base from J, the junction kept 4 bases outside the gene matches. Germline assignment: CDR1 ENHRY and CDR2 SYGVKD. The CDR3 runs to 16 residues. The CDR3 region is CAISERTSGGQETQYF. The CDR3 DNA reads as TGTGCCATCAGTGAGAGGACTAGCGGAGGCCAAGAGACCCAGTACTTC.

CDR3 coding DNA: TGTGCCAGGGTGAGACTAGCGGGCACCTACGAGCAGTACTTC. Its protein product is CARVRLAGTYEQYF. The chain couples TRBV2 to TRBJ2-7, with 10 positions matching TRBD2. Germline loops: CDR1 SNHLY, CDR2 FYNNEI. With V trimmed by 9 bases and J by 2 bases, 7 bases remained unmatched. The CDR3 contains 14 residues.

The chain joins TRBV9 to TRBJ1-1, with D unresolved. The CDR3 loop spans 14 amino acids. The germline V gene has CDR1 SGDLS and CDR2 YYNGEE. The V end lost 3 bases, the J end lost 5 bases, and 14 bases lay between the germline ends. In DNA, the CDR3 is TGTGCCAGCAGCGCCCGATGGGGAGGGACTGAAGCTTTCTTT. Protein product: CASSARWGGTEAFF.

The chain carries TRBV6-1 and TRBJ1-2; D is possibly TRBD1 (5 bases). This CDR3 has 14 residues. Germline V gene data show CDR1 as MNHNS and CDR2 as SASEGT. Trimming stripped 5 bases from V and 4 bases from J, with 14 bases between. The CDR3 coding sequence is TGTGCCAGCAGTAGTGACCCGGGGGTCTATGGCTACACCTTC. Protein sequence: CASSSDPGVYGYTF.

The chain uses TRBV30 and TRBJ2-7, with 8 bases matching TRBD1. Germline CDR1 and CDR2: GTSNPN and SVGIG (reference sequence). The V segment lost 5 bases and the J segment 6 bases; nucleotides outside the gene matches: 6. The CDR3 runs to 12 residues. CDR3 residues: CAWWTGRGEQYF. The DNA of the CDR3 is TGTGCCTGGTGGACAGGGAGAGGCGAGCAGTACTTC. Combining the CDR3 with reference TRBV30 and TRBJ2-7 gives the whole variable domain SQTIHQWPATLVQPVGSPLSLECTVEGTSNPNLYWYRQAAGRGLQLLFYSVGIGQISSEVPQNLSASRPQDRQFILSSKKLLLSDSGFYLCAWWTGRGEQYFGPGTRLTVT.

This clone has just one count. The J gene is TRBJ1-1, the V gene TRBV5-1, with TRBD1 matching 8 bases. The germline CDR1 and CDR2 sequences are SGHRS and YFSETQ. The CDR3 is 16 residues long. Germline trimming cut 2 bases from V and 1 base from J; bases unmatched to any gene: 7. The CDR3 region is CASSLYRGTGNTEAFF. The CDR3 coding sequence is TGCGCCAGCAGCTTATACAGGGGGACCGGGAACACTGAAGCTTTCTTT.

This clone occurred a few times. The chain has TRBV7-9 and TRBJ2-7; 10 bases align to TRBD1. CDR3 length: 15 residues. Germline loops: CDR1 SEHNR, CDR2 FQNEAQ (reference sequence). J lost 4 bases, V lost 5 bases, and 8 bases had no gene match. In DNA, the CDR3 is TGTGCCAGCAGCGGGGGTGGGACAGGGGCTTACGAGCAGTACTTC. This gives the protein CASSGGGTGAYEQYF.

This clone was counted between two and nine times. The same CDR3 arises from other DNA sequences in this sample as well. The J gene is TRBJ2-7, the V gene TRBV7-3; unclear D gene. From germline, CDR1 is SGHTA and CDR2 FQGTGA. The length of the CDR3 is 14 residues. Trimming shortened V by 5 bases and J by 0 bases, and 11 bases separated the two germline ends. The DNA for the CDR3 is TGTGCCAGCAGCCCCGTATCGGGCTCCTACGAGCAGTACTTC. Translation gives CASSPVSGSYEQYF.

The chain combines TRBV29-1 with TRBJ1-1; D remains unclear. The V and J ends lost 5 bases and 0 bases respectively, with 10 bases between them. This CDR3 has 13 residues. Germline CDR1 and CDR2: SQVTM and ANQGSEA. CDR3 residues: CSVLREMNTEAFF. The CDR3 DNA sequence: TGCAGCGTTCTAAGGGAGATGAACACTGAAGCTTTCTTT.

The V gene is TRBV5-5, the J gene TRBJ2-7; 11 positions agree with TRBD1. Germline CDR1 reads SGHKS; CDR2 reads YYEKEE (reference sequence). V trimming: 4 bases; J trimming: 3 bases; junction bases outside the gene matches: 9. The CDR3 runs 16 residues. The CDR3 protein is CASSSSTGTGGYEQYF. In DNA form, the CDR3 reads TGTGCCAGCAGCAGTTCAACCGGGACAGGGGGCTACGAGCAGTACTTC.

The rearrangement links TRBV29-1 to TRBJ2-1; 14 nucleotides align to TRBD2. Germline lookup yields CDR1 SQVTM and CDR2 ANQGSEA. The junction had 7 bases not matched to a gene; V was cut back by 1 base and J by 5 bases. The CDR3 spans 17 residues. The CDR3 coding sequence is TGCAGCGTTGAAGGGACTAGCGGGGGGCTCCCCCACAATGAGCAGTTCTTC. Its translation is CSVEGTSGGLPHNEQFF.

The CDR3: CASSYSRSTAGVQYF. The CDR3 region has the DNA TGTGCCAGCAGTTACTCGAGAAGTACAGCGGGAGTGCAGTACTTC. This rearrangement joins TRBV6-6 to TRBJ2-7; TRBD2 aligns across 8 bases. With 0 bases clipped from V and 9 bases from J, the junction kept 10 bases outside the gene matches. Germline CDR1 and CDR2: MNHNY and SVGAGI (reference sequence). This CDR3 has 15 amino acids.

The chain employs TRBV6-5 and TRBJ1-1; 10 bases match TRBD1. The CDR3 runs 14 residues. Germline V gives CDR1 MNHEY, CDR2 SVGAGI. V lost 5 bases, J lost 11 bases, and 11 bases stayed unmatched. This chain's CDR3 is CASSQTRTGGWAFF. In DNA form, the CDR3 reads TGTGCCAGCAGTCAAACCCGGACAGGGGGGTGGGCTTTCTTT.

V gene TRBV5-1 combines with J gene TRBJ2-1; TRBD2 agrees at 7 bases. V lost 3 bases, J lost 12 bases, and 15 bases stayed unmatched. This CDR3 has 15 amino acids. Germline-derived CDR1 and CDR2 are SGHRS and YFSETQ. CDR3 region: CASSSLTAGPRVQFF. CDR3 nucleotide sequence: TGCGCCAGCAGCTCGCTTACAGCGGGACCCAGGGTGCAGTTCTTC.

The CDR3 DNA follows: TGTGCCAGTAGTACGGGCCTAGCGGGGAGGGGTAATGAGCAGTTCTTC. Protein product: CASSTGLAGRGNEQFF. The chain couples TRBV19 to TRBJ2-1, with TRBD2 matching 9 bases. Trimming at V came to 4 bases and at J to 7 bases, leaving 11 bases not matched to a gene. CDR3 size: 16 residues. Germline assignment: CDR1 LNHDA and CDR2 SQIVND (reference sequence).

This clone was recorded a few times. The chain recombines TRBV9 with TRBJ1-5; no reliable D call. The CDR3 covers 13 residues. Per germline, CDR1 SGDLS and CDR2 YYNGEE. The ends were cut back, 0 bases at V and 4 bases at J, with 5 bases in the middle. The CDR3, as DNA: TGTGCCAGCAGCGTAGGGGAGAATCAGCCCCAGCATTTT. This gives the protein CASSVGENQPQHF.

J is TRBJ2-3 and V is TRBV6-1; TRBD1 is a possible D gene (6 bases). The CDR3 has 16 residues. V shed 3 bases and J shed 0 bases, with 13 bases lying between them. Germline CDR1 reads MNHNS; CDR2 reads SASEGT. In DNA form, the CDR3 reads TGTGCCAGCAGTGAGGGGGCTGGCGGTAGCACAGATACGCAGTATTTT. Protein sequence: CASSEGAGGSTDTQYF.

Points on this clone: Other nucleotide sequences in the sample specify the same CDR3. The chain recombines TRBV5-1 with TRBJ2-7, with 9 bases identical to TRBD1. The trim removed 0 bases at V and 0 bases at J, leaving 1 base unmatched. Germline V gene lookup returns CDR1 SGHRS and CDR2 YFSETQ. CDR3 length: 15 residues. The CDR3 bases are TGCGCCAGCAGCTTGGGGGACAGGGTCTCCTACGAGCAGTACTTC. Residues: CASSLGDRVSYEQYF.

The chain employs TRBV27 and TRBJ1-6; unclear D gene. The germline V gene encodes CDR1 MNHEY and CDR2 SMNVEV (reference sequence). The V end was cut by 4 bases, the J end by 10 bases, with 23 bases between. CDR3 size: 17 residues. This CDR3 reads CASSSPLRRGGKSPLHF. CDR3 DNA: TGTGCCAGCAGTTCGCCTCTTCGACGGGGAGGAAAGTCACCCCTCCACTTT.

There are a few counts of this clone. The chain combines TRBV7-7 with TRBJ1-6; D perhaps matches TRBD1 (6 bases). The CDR3 is 11 amino acids. The ends were cut back, 5 bases at V and 13 bases at J, with 9 bases in the middle. From germline, CDR1 is SSHAT and CDR2 FNYEAQ (reference sequence). The CDR3 DNA is TGTGCCAGCAGCACAGGGCCGCCCCTCCACTTT. Translating it yields CASSTGPPLHF. The variable domain in full, with the rest retrieved from reference TRBV7-7 and TRBJ1-6, is GAGVSQSPRYKVTKRGQDVTLRCDPISSHATLYWYQQALGQGPEFLTYFNYEAQPDKSGLPSDRFSAERPEGSISTLTIQRTEQRDSAMYRCASSTGPPLHFGNGTRLTVT.

The CDR3 DNA reads TGCGCCAGCAGCCAAGAGGGGCAGCTGAACACTGAAGCTTTCTTT. Translated: CASSQEGQLNTEAFF. The chain employs TRBV4-1 and TRBJ1-1; D is perhaps TRBD1 (5 bases). Germline V lookup: CDR1 MGHRA, CDR2 YSYEKL. This CDR3 spans 15 amino acids. V gave up 0 bases and J gave up 0 bases, with 8 bases separating them.

The rearrangement uses TRBV5-8 and TRBJ2-5; possibly TRBD2 for D (6 bases). The CDR3 has 14 amino acids. Germline V gene sequence: CDR1 SGHTS, CDR2 YDEGEE. Trimming removed 0 bases at V and 7 bases at J, with 13 bases between. This CDR3 is CASSLVSGGGTQYF. Written as DNA, the CDR3 is TGTGCCAGCAGCTTGGTTTCCGGGGGTGGGACCCAGTACTTC.

This rearrangement joins TRBV5-4 to TRBJ2-7; D gene unclear. Trimming cost V 4 bases and J 0 bases, with 17 bases left between them. From germline, CDR1 is SGHNT and CDR2 YYREEE (reference sequence). The CDR3 loop spans 16 amino acids. The CDR3 sequence is CASSPRPGETSYEQYF. CDR3 DNA: TGTGCCAGCAGCCCTAGGCCTGGAGAAACCTCCTACGAGCAGTACTTC.